Listed below are T cell receptor beta chains from one sample, sequenced in a study of shared T cell receptors in the human thymus. The assay was immunoSEQ multiplex PCR, and TCRdb's table has in-frame clones only and misses some. The data contain almost 550,000 clones, more than 75% of them singletons. These data were likewise used in another study, on human thymus T cells.

The sample taken for sequencing was thymocytes. These receptors came from a boy younger than two with a congenital heart defect. CDR3s include the opening cysteine and the closing phenylalanine or tryptophan. The order of the fields is clone size, J gene, V gene, D gene, CDR3 protein, CDR3 DNA. D genes are given only for firm matches. Size values are once, few and many counts, or a class for expanded clones, and some rows have none.

size: -; J: TRBJ2-5; V: TRBV5-4; D: TRBD2; CDR3: CASSCAGGPEETQYF; DNA: TGTGCCAGCAGCTGTGCGGGAGGGCCTGAAGAGACCCAGTACTTC
size: -; J: TRBJ2-3; V: TRBV28; D: -; CDR3: CASSFAPGRGTDTQYF; DNA: TGTGCCAGCAGTTTCGCCCCGGGGAGAGGGACAGATACGCAGTATTTT
size: -; J: TRBJ2-2; V: TRBV14; D: TRBD1; CDR3: CASSLYQGAGGELFF; DNA: TGTGCCAGCAGCCTCTATCAGGGGGCAGGCGGGGAGCTGTTTTTT
size: -; J: TRBJ2-1; V: TRBV5-1; D: -; CDR3: CASSLVQGFHNEQFF; DNA: TGCGCCAGCAGCTTGGTTCAGGGGTTCCACAATGAGCAGTTCTTC
size: -; J: TRBJ2-5; V: TRBV9; D: TRBD2; CDR3: CARRTSGQETQYF; DNA: TGTGCCAGGAGGACTAGCGGCCAAGAGACCCAGTACTTC
size: -; J: TRBJ1-1; V: TRBV28; D: TRBD1; CDR3: CASAGTAMNTEAFF; DNA: TGTGCCAGCGCTGGGACAGCTATGAACACTGAAGCTTTCTTT
size: once; J: TRBJ2-2; V: TRBV4-1; D: TRBD2; CDR3: CASSQDAPPTSGGKSTGELFF; DNA: TGCGCCAGCAGCCAAGACGCCCCCCCTACTAGCGGGGGGAAAAGCACCGGGGAGCTGTTTTTT
size: -; J: TRBJ1-1; V: TRBV19; D: TRBD1; CDR3: CASSPRTGNTEAFF; DNA: TGTGCCAGTAGTCCTCGGACAGGGAACACTGAAGCTTTCTTT
size: -; J: TRBJ2-2; V: TRBV30; D: TRBD2; CDR3: CAWSVLADNTGELFF; DNA: TGTGCCTGGAGTGTACTAGCGGATAACACCGGGGAGCTGTTTTTT
size: -; J: TRBJ2-7; V: TRBV21-1; D: -; CDR3: CASSKEGTDPYEQYF; DNA: TGTGCCAGCAGCAAAGAGGGGACAGACCCCTACGAGCAGTACTTC
size: once; J: TRBJ1-2; V: TRBV5-1; D: TRBD1; CDR3: CASSQKGTDPSPILGYTF; DNA: TGCGCCAGCAGCCAGAAGGGGACAGACCCAAGCCCTATTCTGGGCTACACCTTC
size: -; J: TRBJ2-6; V: TRBV14; D: -; CDR3: CASSLYRIGANVLTF; DNA: TGTGCCAGCAGCCTATACAGGATCGGGGCCAACGTCCTGACTTTC
size: -; J: TRBJ2-7; V: TRBV25-1; D: TRBD2; CDR3: CASSERGLAGAEQYF; DNA: TGTGCCAGCAGTGAGAGAGGACTAGCGGGAGCCGAGCAGTACTTC
size: few; J: TRBJ1-6; V: TRBV7-8; D: TRBD1; CDR3: CASSPWDSNSPLHF; DNA: TGTGCCAGCAGCCCCTGGGACAGTAATTCCCCCCTCCACTTT
size: -; J: TRBJ2-1; V: TRBV27; D: -; CDR3: CASSRVYGRYNEQFF; DNA: TGTGCCAGCAGTCGGGTCTATGGGAGATACAATGAGCAGTTCTTC
size: -; J: TRBJ1-1; V: TRBV5-1; D: -; CDR3: CASSLPGMNTEAFF; DNA: TGCGCCAGCAGCTTGCCAGGGATGAACACTGAAGCTTTCTTT
size: -; J: TRBJ2-7; V: TRBV23-1; D: TRBD2; CDR3: CASSQSEGLYEQYF; DNA: TGCGCCAGCAGTCAATCTGAGGGACTATACGAGCAGTACTTC
size: -; J: TRBJ2-7; V: TRBV5-6; D: -; CDR3: CASSLELGRTHYEQYF; DNA: TGTGCCAGCAGCTTGGAGTTGGGGAGGACCCACTACGAGCAGTACTTC
size: -; J: TRBJ2-7; V: TRBV6-6; D: -; CDR3: CASSAPLGGYEQYF; DNA: TGTGCCAGCAGTGCCCCGCTAGGGGGCTACGAGCAGTACTTC
size: -; J: TRBJ1-2; V: TRBV28; D: TRBD1; CDR3: CASSKHRDSGHLRDYTF; DNA: TGTGCCAGCAGTAAACACCGGGACAGCGGCCATCTCCGGGACTACACCTTC
size: -; J: TRBJ1-1; V: TRBV15; D: TRBD1; CDR3: CAARTGEYPNTEAFF; DNA: TGTGCGGCCCGGACAGGGGAGTACCCGAACACTGAAGCTTTCTTT
size: -; J: TRBJ1-2; V: TRBV4-3; D: TRBD1; CDR3: CASSQTGGWVDYTF; DNA: TGCGCCAGCAGCCAAACAGGGGGCTGGGTGGACTACACCTTC
size: few; J: TRBJ2-3; V: TRBV25-1; D: -; CDR3: CASSGSDLSGTDTQYF; DNA: TGTGCCAGCAGTGGGTCAGATCTTTCTGGCACAGATACGCAGTATTTT
size: -; J: TRBJ2-7; V: TRBV5-4; D: TRBD2; CDR3: CASTVPAGTSGSYEQYF; DNA: TGTGCCAGCACCGTACCAGCCGGGACTAGCGGGAGCTACGAGCAGTACTTC
size: -; J: TRBJ2-7; V: TRBV21-1; D: -; CDR3: CASRLTSSGREYF; DNA: TGTGCCAGCAGGCTCACCTCTAGCGGGAGAGAGTACTTC
size: -; J: TRBJ2-7; V: TRBV14; D: TRBD2; CDR3: CASSQDGGGGSAYEQYF; DNA: TGTGCCAGCAGCCAAGATGGGGGGGGAGGGTCAGCCTACGAGCAGTACTTC
size: -; J: TRBJ2-1; V: TRBV25-1; D: TRBD2; CDR3: CASSDLASGRDYNEQFF; DNA: TGTGCCAGCAGTGACCTAGCTAGCGGGAGGGATTACAATGAGCAGTTCTTC
size: -; J: TRBJ2-3; V: TRBV7-3; D: TRBD2; CDR3: CASSLTLFPGGPANTQYF; DNA: TGTGCCAGCAGCTTAACGTTATTTCCGGGAGGGCCGGCAAATACGCAGTATTTT